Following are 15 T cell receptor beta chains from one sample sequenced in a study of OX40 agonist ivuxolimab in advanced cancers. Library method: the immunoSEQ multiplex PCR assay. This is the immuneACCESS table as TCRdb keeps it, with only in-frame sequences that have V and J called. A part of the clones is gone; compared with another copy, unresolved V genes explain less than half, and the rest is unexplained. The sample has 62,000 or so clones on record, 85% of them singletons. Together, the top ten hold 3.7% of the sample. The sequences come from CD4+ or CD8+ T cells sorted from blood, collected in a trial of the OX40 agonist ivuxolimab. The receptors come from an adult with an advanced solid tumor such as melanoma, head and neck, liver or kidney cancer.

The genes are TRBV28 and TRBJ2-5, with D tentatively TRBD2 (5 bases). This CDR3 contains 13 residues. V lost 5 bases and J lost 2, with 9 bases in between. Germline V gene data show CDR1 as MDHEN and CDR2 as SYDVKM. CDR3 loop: CASSREWQETQYF. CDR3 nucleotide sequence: TGTGCCAGCAGTAGGGAGTGGCAAGAGACCCAGTACTTC.

Written as DNA, the CDR3 is TGTGCCAGCAGCCAGACTAGCGGGAGTGGCACCGGGGAGCTGTTTTTT. Translated: CASSQTSGSGTGELFF. This chain connects TRBV7-2 to TRBJ2-2; 12 bases are shared with TRBD2. Germline V gene lookup returns CDR1 SGHTA and CDR2 FQGNSA. This CDR3 contains 16 residues. V shed 5 bases, J shed 4 bases, and the junction held 5 bases outside the gene matches.

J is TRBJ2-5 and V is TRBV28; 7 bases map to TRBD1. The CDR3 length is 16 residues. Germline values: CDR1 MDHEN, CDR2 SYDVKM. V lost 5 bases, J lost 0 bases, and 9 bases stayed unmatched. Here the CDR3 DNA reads TGTGCCAGCAGTCTGGAGACAGGGAACAACCAAGAGACCCAGTACTTC. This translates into CASSLETGNNQETQYF.

This CDR3 reads CASKPGGPRYNEQFF. The CDR3, as DNA: TGTGCCAGCAAGCCGGGGGGGCCCAGATACAATGAGCAGTTCTTC. J is TRBJ2-1 and V is TRBV28; 8 bases match TRBD2. The CDR3 has 15 residues. The V segment lost 7 bases and the J segment 4 bases; nucleotides outside the gene matches: 9. Germline V lookup: CDR1 MDHEN, CDR2 SYDVKM.

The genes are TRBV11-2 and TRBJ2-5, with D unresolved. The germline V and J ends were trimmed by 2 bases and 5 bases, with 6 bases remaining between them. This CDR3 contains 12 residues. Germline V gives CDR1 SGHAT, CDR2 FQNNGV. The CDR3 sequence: CASSLLGETQYF. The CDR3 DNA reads TGTGCCAGCAGCTTACTCGGGGAGACCCAGTACTTC. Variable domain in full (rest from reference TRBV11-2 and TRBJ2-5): EAGVAQSPRYKIIEKRQSVAFWCNPISGHATLYWYQQILGQGPKLLIQFQNNGVVDDSQLPKDRFSAERLKGVDSTLKIQPAKLEDSAVYLCASSLLGETQYFGPGTRLLVL.

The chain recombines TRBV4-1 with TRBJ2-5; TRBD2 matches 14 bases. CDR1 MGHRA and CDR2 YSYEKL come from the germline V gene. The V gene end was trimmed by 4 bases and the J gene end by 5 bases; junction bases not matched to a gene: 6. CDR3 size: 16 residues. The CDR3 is CASSLPGLAGAETQYF. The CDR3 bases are TGCGCCAGCAGCCTACCGGGACTAGCGGGAGCTGAGACCCAGTACTTC.

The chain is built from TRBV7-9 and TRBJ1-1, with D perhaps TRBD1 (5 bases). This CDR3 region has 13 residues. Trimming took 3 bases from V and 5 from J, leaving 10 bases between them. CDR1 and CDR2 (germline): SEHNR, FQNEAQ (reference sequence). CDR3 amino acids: CASSLGGTTEAFF. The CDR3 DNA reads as TGTGCCAGCAGCTTGGGCGGGACGACTGAAGCTTTCTTT.

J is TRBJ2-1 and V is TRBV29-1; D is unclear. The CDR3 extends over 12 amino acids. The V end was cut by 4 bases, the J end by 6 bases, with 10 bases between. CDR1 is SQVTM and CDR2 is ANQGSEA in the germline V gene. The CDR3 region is CSVVAVRNEQFF. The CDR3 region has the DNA TGCAGCGTTGTTGCCGTACGCAATGAGCAGTTCTTC.

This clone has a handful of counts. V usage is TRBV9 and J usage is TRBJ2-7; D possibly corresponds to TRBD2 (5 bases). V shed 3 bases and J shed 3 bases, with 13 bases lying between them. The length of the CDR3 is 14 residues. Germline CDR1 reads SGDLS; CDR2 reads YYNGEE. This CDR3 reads CASSESGGGYEQYF. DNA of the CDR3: TGTGCCAGCAGCGAATCCGGAGGTGGCTACGAGCAGTACTTC.

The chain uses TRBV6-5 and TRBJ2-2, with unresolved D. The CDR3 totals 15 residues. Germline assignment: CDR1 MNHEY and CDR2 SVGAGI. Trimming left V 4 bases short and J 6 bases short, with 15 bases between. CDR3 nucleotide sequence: TGTGCCAGCAGTTTGGTTTCAAATGTCGCCGGGGAGCTGTTTTTT. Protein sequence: CASSLVSNVAGELFF.

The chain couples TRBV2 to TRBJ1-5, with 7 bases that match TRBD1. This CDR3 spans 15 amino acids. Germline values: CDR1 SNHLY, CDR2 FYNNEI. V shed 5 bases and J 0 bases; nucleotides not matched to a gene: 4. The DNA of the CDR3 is TGTGCCAGCAGTTACAGGGGCTATAGCAATCAGCCCCAGCATTTT. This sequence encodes CASSYRGYSNQPQHF.

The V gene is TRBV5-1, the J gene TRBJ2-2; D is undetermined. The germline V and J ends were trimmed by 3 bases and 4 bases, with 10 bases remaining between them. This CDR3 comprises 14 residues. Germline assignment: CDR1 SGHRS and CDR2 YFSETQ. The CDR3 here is CASSYELGTGELFF. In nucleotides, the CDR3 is TGCGCCAGCAGCTACGAGTTGGGCACCGGGGAGCTGTTTTTT.

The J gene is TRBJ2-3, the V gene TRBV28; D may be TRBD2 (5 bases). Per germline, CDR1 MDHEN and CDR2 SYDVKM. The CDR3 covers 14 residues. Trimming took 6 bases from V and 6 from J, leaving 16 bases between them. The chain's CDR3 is CASSSLDRRDTQYF. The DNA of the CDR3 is TGTGCCAGCAGCTCCCTGGACCGGAGGGATACGCAGTATTTT.

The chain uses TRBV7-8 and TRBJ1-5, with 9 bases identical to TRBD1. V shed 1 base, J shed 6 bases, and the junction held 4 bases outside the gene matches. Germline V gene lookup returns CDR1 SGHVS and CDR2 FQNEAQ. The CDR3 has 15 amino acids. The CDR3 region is CASSLVTGGGQPQHF. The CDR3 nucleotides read TGTGCCAGCAGCTTAGTGACAGGGGGTGGTCAGCCCCAGCATTTT.

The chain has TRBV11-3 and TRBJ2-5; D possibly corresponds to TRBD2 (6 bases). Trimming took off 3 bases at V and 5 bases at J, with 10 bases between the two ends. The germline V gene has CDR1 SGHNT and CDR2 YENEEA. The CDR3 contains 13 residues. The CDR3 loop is CASSLAEGETQYF. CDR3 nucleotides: TGTGCCAGCAGCTTGGCGGAGGGGGAGACCCAGTACTTC.